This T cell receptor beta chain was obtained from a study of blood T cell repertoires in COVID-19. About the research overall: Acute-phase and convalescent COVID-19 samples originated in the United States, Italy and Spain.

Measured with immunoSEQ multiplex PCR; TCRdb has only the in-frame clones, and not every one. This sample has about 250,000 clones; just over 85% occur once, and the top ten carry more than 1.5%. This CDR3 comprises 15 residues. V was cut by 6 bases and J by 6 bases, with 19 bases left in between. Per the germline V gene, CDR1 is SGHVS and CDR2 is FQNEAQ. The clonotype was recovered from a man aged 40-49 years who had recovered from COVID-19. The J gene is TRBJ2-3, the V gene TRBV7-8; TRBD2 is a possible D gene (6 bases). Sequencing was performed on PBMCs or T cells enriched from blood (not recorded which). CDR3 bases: TGTGCCAGCAGTAGAATGGGGGGAGCCCCCGATACGCAGTATTTT. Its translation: CASSRMGGAPDTQYF.